The sequence of this TCR beta chain was determined in a study of cytomegalovirus exposure and HLA in healthy donors. The sample holds a few counts of this clone. The method was immunoSEQ multiplex PCR; TCRdb's version includes in-frame clones alone and lacks a portion of them. The sample yields roughly 90,000 clones, about 85% seen once. From the approximately 120-subject validation cohort, which was separate from the approximately 720-subject first cohort, the donors were drawn. V was cut by 11 bases and J by 0 bases, with 7 bases left in between. CDR3 length: 12 amino acids. The germline V gene encodes CDR1 LNHDA and CDR2 SQIVND (reference sequence).

This chain joins TRBV19 and TRBJ2-2; D is uncertain. This receptor was taken from a man aged 18 to 30 in good health and CMV-seropositive. The source material was PBMCs. In DNA, the CDR3 is TGTGCCGGCCGGGCGAACACCGGGGAGCTGTTTTTT. Translated: CAGRANTGELFF.